This is a list of T cell receptor beta chains from one sample in a study of chemoradiotherapy in HPV16-positive cancers. The assay was immunoSEQ multiplex PCR, and TCRdb's table has in-frame clones only and misses some. This table holds about 4,700 clones, more than 60% found once. This specimen was tumor tissue, taken from a patient who underwent chemoradiotherapy. These receptors were obtained from a human donor with HPV-associated anogenital cancer. CDR3s include the opening cysteine and the closing phenylalanine or tryptophan. Fields, in order: D gene, V gene, J gene, clone size, CDR3 DNA, CDR3 protein. A D gene is named only where the DNA matches it firmly. Clone size, where shown, is once, few, many, or a class for clones that have expanded.

TRBD1,TRBV7-2,TRBJ1-5,-,TGTGCCAGCAGCCCCCCAGGGACAGCGGGTCAGCCCCAGCATTTT,CASSPPGTAGQPQHF
-,TRBV5-5,TRBJ2-3,-,TGTGCCAGCAGCTTGGAGACAGATACGCAGTATTTT,CASSLETDTQYF
TRBD1,TRBV11-3,TRBJ1-2,-,TGTGCCAGCACCCGGACAGGGGTCTATGGCTACACCTTC,CASTRTGVYGYTF
-,TRBV25-1,TRBJ1-2,few,TGTGCCAGCAGTGAATCGGGGCAGGCGGGCTATGGCTACACCTTC,CASSESGQAGYGYTF
-,TRBV6-4,TRBJ1-1,-,TGTGCCAGCAGTGACTCAGCCGACAGTGCGGCTGAAGCTTTCTTT,CASSDSADSAAEAFF
TRBD2,TRBV28,TRBJ2-2,once,TGTGCCAGTAAAATTGTCCAAGGGGCTAGCGGGGGGGCTAGCACCGGGGAGCTGTTTTTT,CASKIVQGASGGASTGELFF
TRBD1,TRBV28,TRBJ2-3,few,TGTGCCAGCAGTTTGGGACAGGGCGACACAGATACGCAGTATTTT,CASSLGQGDTDTQYF
TRBD1,TRBV5-6,TRBJ2-5,-,TGTGCCAGCAGCTTTACAGGGGTAGGGGAGACCCAGTACTTC,CASSFTGVGETQYF
TRBD1,TRBV7-9,TRBJ2-2,-,TGTGCCAGCAGCCGGACAGGGGGTCACACCGGGGAGCTGTTTTTT,CASSRTGGHTGELFF
-,TRBV2,TRBJ1-2,once,TGTGCCAGCAGTTCCGATGGGGGGCGAGTGGGCTACACCTTC,CASSSDGGRVGYTF
-,TRBV5-1,TRBJ2-2,once,TGCGCCAGCAGCCCTAACACCGGGGAGCTGTTTTTT,CASSPNTGELFF
-,TRBV11-2,TRBJ2-7,-,TGTGCCAGCAGCTTAGCGGGATCCTACGAGCAGTACTTC,CASSLAGSYEQYF
TRBD2,TRBV29-1,TRBJ2-3,-,TGCAGCGTCCGTTCGACTAGCGGGAGAATGGATACGCAGTATTTT,CSVRSTSGRMDTQYF
-,TRBV5-1,TRBJ2-1,-,TGCGCCAGCAGCTTGGCTGACGGCAATGAGCAGTTCTTC,CASSLADGNEQFF
TRBD1,TRBV11-1,TRBJ2-3,-,TGTGCCAGCAGCTTACGACAGGGTCAGGGCACAGATACGCAGTATTTT,CASSLRQGQGTDTQYF
TRBD2,TRBV4-1,TRBJ2-5,few,TGCGCCAGCAGCCAAGATCTGGGACTAGCGGGGGGCCAAGAGACCCAGTACTTC,CASSQDLGLAGGQETQYF
-,TRBV11-2,TRBJ1-4,few,TGTGCCAGCAGCTTCCATGGGGATCTTGGAGAAAAACTGTTTTTT,CASSFHGDLGEKLFF
-,TRBV7-2,TRBJ2-7,-,TGTGCCAGCAGCTCATCCTTCACGGCCGAGCAGTACTTC,CASSSSFTAEQYF